A selection of T cell receptor beta chains follows, all from one sample in a study of T-cell reconstitution after alpha-beta-depleted transplantation in children. MiXCR, applied by TCRdb to the PCR reads, yields one record per CDR3 protein. This sample has a few hundred thousand distinct CDR3 sequences; about 20% occur once, and the top ten carry 3.5% to 4%. Sequenced material: PBMCs from the stem cell graft donor, taken from the stem cell graft. These receptors all come from a human donor who donated a stem cell graft to a child with acute myeloid leukemia. CDR3s include the opening cysteine and the closing phenylalanine or tryptophan. Fields, in order: V gene, clone size, J gene, D gene, CDR3 protein, CDR3 DNA. A D gene is named only where the DNA matches it firmly. Clone size is shown for a subset of rows, as once, few, many or a class of expanded clone.

V gene: TRBV6-5; clone size: few; J gene: TRBJ2-1; D gene: .; CDR3 protein: CASSYSGMYFF; CDR3 DNA: TGTGCCAGCAGTTACTCTGGAATGTATTTCTTC
V gene: TRBV29-1; clone size: .; J gene: TRBJ2-3; D gene: TRBD2; CDR3 protein: CSVDSGRAQDTQYF; CDR3 DNA: TGCAGCGTTGATAGCGGGAGGGCCCAAGATACGCAGTATTTT
V gene: TRBV20-1; clone size: many; J gene: TRBJ2-4; D gene: TRBD1; CDR3 protein: CSASRQGGNIQYF; CDR3 DNA: TGCAGTGCTAGTCGACAGGGCGGAAACATTCAGTACTTC
V gene: TRBV7-6; clone size: .; J gene: TRBJ1-1; D gene: .; CDR3 protein: CASSLLAGSAFF; CDR3 DNA: TGTGCCAGCAGCTTATTAGCAGGTTCGGCTTTCTTT
V gene: TRBV20-1; clone size: few; J gene: TRBJ2-7; D gene: .; CDR3 protein: CSAIEGAYEQYF; CDR3 DNA: TGCAGTGCTATCGAAGGGGCCTACGAGCAGTACTTC
V gene: TRBV7-9; clone size: few; J gene: TRBJ2-7; D gene: .; CDR3 protein: CASSPPIAQGHEQYF; CDR3 DNA: TGTGCCAGCAGCCCACCCATCGCGCAGGGTCACGAGCAGTACTTC
V gene: TRBV12-3/TRBV12-4; clone size: many; J gene: TRBJ2-1; D gene: .; CDR3 protein: CASSLGRRRPSGEQFF; CDR3 DNA: TGTGCCAGCAGTTTGGGGCGGCGGCGCCCCTCGGGCGAGCAGTTCTTC
V gene: TRBV20-1; clone size: once; J gene: TRBJ2-7; D gene: .; CDR3 protein: CSAPPGSNYEQYF; CDR3 DNA: TGCAGTGCTCCTCCAGGGTCGAACTACGAGCAGTACTTC
V gene: TRBV7-7; clone size: many; J gene: TRBJ2-3; D gene: .; CDR3 protein: CASSLRVGTDTQYF; CDR3 DNA: TGTGCCAGCAGCTTACGGGTCGGGACAGATACGCAGTATTTT
V gene: TRBV28; clone size: few; J gene: TRBJ1-2; D gene: .; CDR3 protein: CASSLSVWDGYTF; CDR3 DNA: TGTGCCAGCAGTTTATCAGTCTGGGATGGCTACACCTTC
V gene: TRBV5-1; clone size: few; J gene: TRBJ2-7; D gene: TRBD1; CDR3 protein: CASSRGQGTDEQYF; CDR3 DNA: TGCGCCAGCAGCCGTGGACAGGGTACGGACGAGCAGTACTTC
V gene: TRBV24-1; clone size: few; J gene: TRBJ1-2; D gene: TRBD1; CDR3 protein: CATSDPRQGDGYTF; CDR3 DNA: TGTGCCACCAGTGACCCGAGACAGGGCGATGGCTACACCTTC